This entry features one TCR beta chain sequence. As yet, its antigen is unknown. The sample comes from a study of T cells in Graves' hyperthyroidism and ophthalmopathy. Study conclusions and caveats: Expanded thyroid clonotypes (above 0.001) were mostly also found in blood.

Amplification targeted TCR beta CDR3 regions from RNA transcripts. Initially, a first-round RT-PCR of the TCR CDR3 employed the HTBI primer set. One entry per CDR3 protein, called by TCRdb with MiXCR from the multiplex PCR reads. Here the sample spans about 770,000 distinct CDR3 sequences, roughly 20% being singletons. The sequenced sample was blood. The receptor was derived from a woman in her forties or fifties with Graves' hyperthyroidism that later progressed to Graves' ophthalmopathy.

CDR3: CASSDYQGNTEAFF. The DNA for the CDR3 is TGTGCCAGCAGTGATTATCAGGGGAACACTGAAGCTTTCTTT. This chain uses TRBV2 with TRBJ1-1, with D perhaps matching TRBD1 (5 bases). The CDR3 covers 14 residues. V lost 3 bases to trimming and J lost 1 base, with 9 bases between them. Germline CDR1 and CDR2: SNHLY and FYNNEI.